This TCR beta chain stems from a study of shared clonotypes between healthy human individuals. CD45RO-negative CD8 cells positively selected for CCR7 made up the naive population, which excluded terminally differentiated effector memory CD45RA+ cells. The donor population consisted of healthy HIV-negative adults with no recent acute infections or vaccinations. This clone appeared a single time. Its antigen is unknown. Measured with immunoSEQ multiplex PCR; TCRdb has only the in-frame clones, and not every one. The data show about 2.2 million clones, about 92% seen once. The germline CDR1 and CDR2 sequences are SEHNR and FQNEAQ (reference sequence). This CDR3 is 17 amino acids long. V lost 1 base, J lost 2 bases, and 11 bases stayed unmatched. General study results and limits: Generation probability values for non-shared clonotypes were lower than those for clonotypes shared by all four donors.

The V gene is TRBV7-9, the J gene TRBJ2-7, with TRBD1 matching 7 bases. Material: naive CD8+ T cells from PBMCs. This TCR came from a man between 18 and 35 years old in good health. Some clones in this sample may be carry-over from other donors' samples. The CDR3 reads CASSLDQETGSPYEQYF. CDR3 sequence (DNA): TGTGCCAGCAGCTTAGATCAGGAGACAGGGAGTCCCTACGAGCAGTACTTC.